Sequencing of this T cell receptor beta chain was carried out in a study of T cells expressing NK-cell markers. Overall study context: Sequencing of TCR beta repertoires drew on sorted CD3+CD56+NKG2C+, CD3+CD56+NKG2C- and CD3+CD56-NKG2C+ T cells. Eight donors were sequenced, of whom seven were HCMV-seropositive, while the remaining one was HCMV-seronegative. Whole-study findings and limits: These clonotypes also led the CD3+CD56-NKG2C+ fraction in several donors.

TCRdb reprocessed the 5' RACE reads and reports one entry per CDR3 protein, with no DNA. The table for this sample gives roughly 300,000 distinct CDR3 sequences. This CDR3 comprises 19 residues. Germline V CDR1 and CDR2: SGHAT, FQNNGV. Comment on this clonotype: What it recognizes is unknown.

The rearrangement uses TRBV11-2 and TRBJ2-3; there is no DNA to check the TCRdb D call of TRBD2. The TCR sequence derives from a woman aged 18-70 years in good health. Sequencing used blood T cells: a sorted CD56 or NKG2C T cell subset, CD4+ or CD8+ T cells, or bulk PBMC T cells (not recorded which). CDR3 amino acids: CASSSRGLAGAIGADTQYF.